This TCR beta chain is drawn from a study of blood T cell repertoires in COVID-19 (dated by TCRdb to about 2020). In the study overall: Samples covering the acute and convalescent phases of COVID-19 were provided by collaborators in the United States, Italy and Spain. The repertoires were released in a freely available public database meant as a resource for research on the immune response to SARS-CoV-2. The sample metadata nearly always contained a de-identified subject ID, COVID-19 status, age in years and sex. The samples were drawn from two sources: the first 160 participants of the ongoing ImmuneRACE study, and some 1,300 subjects contributed by 6 global collaborators. Deeply sampled blood TCRbeta repertoires from subjects exposed to, actively infected with, or recovered from COVID-19 were included in the dataset. The material from the prospective study consisted of cDNA or gDNA derived from T cells, B-cell-depleted T cells, or PBMCs. Where HLA class I and class II types were available, the types were taken from metadata supplied by the sample provider, not from assay-based typing.

On this clone itself: Its specific antigen is unknown. Base-call qualities are not available, and no considerably larger clone is one nucleotide away.

Results the study describes overall, beyond this receptor: Clinical and demographic metadata were provided uncurated, with the amount varying by source and participant.

TCRbeta CDR3 regions were amplified from genomic DNA by means of the immunoSEQ Assay, a bias-controlled multiplex PCR. The authors' analysis ran thus. Within the assay, amplification of reference gene primers was used to estimate how many nucleated cells each sample contained. To quantify the absolute abundance of each unique TCRbeta CDR3 rearrangement, sequence reads were collapsed and filtered. Productive Simpson clonality was computed per sample as the square root of Simpson's diversity index over productive rearrangements. TCRdb limited this immuneACCESS table to in-frame rearrangements with V and J called. A share of clones is missing; checked studies link under half to unresolved V genes, and the rest is unexplained. The V and J calls and clone size were taken over from that table, and D and trimming were inferred from the DNA. In all, the sample holds about 150,000 clones, and approximately 87% of those were seen once. The ten top clones hold roughly two fifths of the sample.

Another Seattle source contributed samples from volunteer blood donors who had recovered from COVID-19. Each collaborating institution followed its own protocols to collect whole blood in K2EDTA tubes. For TCRbeta analysis, collaborators shipped samples as frozen whole blood, isolated PBMCs, or DNA extracted from either of those sample types. Including cysteine and phenylalanine, the CDR3 has 16 amino acids. The sequence is cut down to CDR3 DNA, 48 bases in frame from base 1. In the germline V gene (reference sequence), CDR1 corresponds to LNHDA and CDR2 to SQIVND. Trimming removed 2 bases from V and 5 bases from J; the gene matches leave 8 bases unexplained.

The V and J genes are TRBV19 and TRBJ2-3, and 9 junctional nucleotides match TRBD1. This clonotype was sampled from a middle-aged man who had recovered from COVID-19. The sequencing input was peripheral blood. The CDR3 sequence is CASSIKGTGNLDTQYF. In nucleotide form, the sequence is TGTGCCAGTAGTATAAAAGGGACAGGGAATTTAGATACGCAGTATTTT.